Presented here are 15 T cell receptor beta chains from one specimen sequenced in a study of regulatory T cells in long-lasting Graves disease. Arm-PCR of CDR3 regions and iRepertoire HTBI primers were used to build TCR beta libraries. TCRdb reprocessed the multiplex PCR reads with MiXCR, giving one entry per CDR3 protein. Of about 610,000 distinct CDR3 sequences in the sample, around 15% are singletons; the top ten hold 9.5% to 15%. As to time point: newly diagnosed GD, antithyroid drugs for less than 3 months. The TCR library was prepared using RNA isolated from PBMCs. These data were also reused for a study on T cells in Graves' hyperthyroidism and ophthalmopathy.

The sequencing used peripheral blood mononuclear cells (PBMCs), collected at new diagnosis, from a patient treated with antithyroid drugs. These receptors were obtained from a man aged 18 to 30 with Graves disease.

The table lists this clonotype with many counts. The chain has TRBV12-3 or TRBV12-4 and TRBJ2-7, with TRBD1 matching 7 bases. V dropped 5 bases and J dropped 2; count of bases not matched to a gene: 12. The CDR3 is 16 residues long. CDR3 nucleotide sequence: TGTGCCAGCAGTCAATCGACAGGGTATCCCCCCTACGAGCAGTACTTC. This sequence encodes CASSQSTGYPPYEQYF.

The chain combines TRBV5-6 with TRBJ1-4, with D possibly being TRBD1 (6 bases). V lost 0 bases to trimming and J lost 6 bases, with 15 bases between them. CDR1 and CDR2 (germline): SGHDT, YYEEEE. The CDR3 runs 16 residues. The CDR3 region is CASSLAGRGRDEKLFF. The CDR3 coding sequence is TGTGCCAGCAGCTTGGCCGGCAGGGGAAGGGATGAAAAACTGTTTTTT. Supplemented by reference TRBV5-6 and TRBJ1-4, the full variable domain reads DAGVTQSPTHLIKTRGQQVTLRCSPKSGHDTVSWYQQALGQGPQFIFQYYEEEERQRGNFPDRFSGHQFPNYSSELNVNALLLGDSALYLCASSLAGRGRDEKLFFGSGTQLSVL.

The sample holds many counts of this clonotype. The genes are TRBV28 and TRBJ2-7; 7 bases are a match to TRBD1. The germline V gene encodes CDR1 MDHEN and CDR2 SYDVKM. J gave up 6 bases and V 3 bases, and 11 bases lay outside the gene matches. The CDR3 totals 15 residues. For the CDR3, the DNA is TGTGCCAGCAGTTTTGACAGGGAAGTCTGGGTCGAGCAGTACTTC. It codes for CASSFDREVWVEQYF.

This clonotype came up many times. The CDR3 region is CASSVYSREQETQYF. CDR3 coding DNA: TGTGCCAGCAGCGTATATTCCAGGGAGCAGGAGACCCAGTACTTC. This chain connects TRBV9 to TRBJ2-5; D assignment may be TRBD1 or TRBD2 (5 bases each). V lost 1 base, J lost 5 bases, and 15 bases lay in between. Germline-derived CDR1 and CDR2 are SGDLS and YYNGEE. The CDR3 runs to 15 residues.

This clonotype was seen repeatedly, ten times or more. This chain joins TRBV28 and TRBJ1-5; D unclear. CDR1 is MDHEN, CDR2 SYDVKM, per germline. The CDR3 extends over 14 amino acids. V shed 7 bases and J shed 0 bases, with 10 bases lying between them. CDR3 in DNA: TGTGCCAGCATACCTGTGAATAGCAATCAGCCCCAGCATTTT. Its protein is CASIPVNSNQPQHF.

This clonotype was detected ten times or more. V usage is TRBV7-9 and J usage is TRBJ2-7, with a possible D match to TRBD1 (6 bases). Germline CDR1 is SEHNR and CDR2 is FQNEAQ (reference sequence). The CDR3 covers 15 residues. With 2 bases removed from V and 0 bases from J, the gap between germline ends came to 11 bases. This CDR3 reads CASSLLSGVSYEQYF. In DNA form, the CDR3 reads TGTGCCAGCAGCTTACTCTCAGGGGTCTCCTACGAGCAGTACTTC.

V gene TRBV5-1 combines with J gene TRBJ1-1, with D possibly matching TRBD1 (5 bases). This CDR3 contains 16 residues. Germline V gives CDR1 SGHRS, CDR2 YFSETQ. Between the trimmed V and J ends, which lost 0 bases and 0 bases, there was a span of 12 bases. The CDR3 spells CASSLVRGTMNTEAFF. DNA of the CDR3: TGCGCCAGCAGCTTGGTCCGGGGGACCATGAACACTGAAGCTTTCTTT.

This clonotype has more than one count but fewer than ten. The rearrangement joins TRBV11-2 to TRBJ1-5; maybe TRBD1 (6 bases). Germline values: CDR1 SGHAT, CDR2 FQNNGV. V dropped 2 bases and J dropped 5 bases, with 7 bases sitting between them. CDR3 size: 13 residues. This chain's CDR3 is CASSLPGDQPQHF. The CDR3 coding sequence is TGTGCCAGCAGCTTACCAGGGGATCAGCCCCAGCATTTT.

There are many counts of this clonotype. V is TRBV5-6 and J is TRBJ1-1; D is unresolved. V dropped 0 bases and J dropped 11 bases, with 11 bases sitting between them. This CDR3 contains 12 residues. CDR1 is SGHDT, CDR2 YYEEEE, per germline. CDR3 in DNA: TGTGCCAGCAGCTTGGAGTCGGATCAGGCTTTCTTT. Its protein is CASSLESDQAFF.

This clonotype was seen repeatedly, ten times or more. The rearrangement links TRBV3-1 to TRBJ2-7, with a tentative D call TRBD2 (5 bases). CDR3 size: 13 residues. CDR1 LGHDT and CDR2 YNNKEL come from the germline V gene (reference sequence). V was trimmed by 0 bases and J by 4 bases, leaving 7 bases between them. Here the CDR3 reads CASSQDSGYEQYF. The CDR3 nucleotides are TGTGCCAGCAGCCAAGATTCGGGGTACGAGCAGTACTTC.

In this sample, this clonotype turned up many times. V usage is TRBV5-8 and J usage is TRBJ2-1; 10 nucleotides match TRBD2. V dropped 4 bases and J dropped 4; count of bases not matched to a gene: 5. Looked up from germline, CDR1 is SGHTS and CDR2 is YDEGEE. This CDR3 spans 15 amino acids. This CDR3 is CASSLSGRVYNEQFF. CDR3 nucleotides: TGTGCCAGCAGCCTCAGCGGGAGGGTATACAATGAGCAGTTCTTC.

This clonotype showed up many times. The chain recombines TRBV12-3 or TRBV12-4 with TRBJ2-1; maybe TRBD2 (5 bases). This CDR3 spans 14 amino acids. Trimming took off 4 bases at V and 7 bases at J, with 14 bases between the two ends. The CDR3, as DNA: TGTGCCAGCAGTTACCCGGGGATAGCAAATGAGCAGTTCTTC. Residues: CASSYPGIANEQFF.

At least ten counts were recorded for this clonotype. This rearrangement joins TRBV6-1 to TRBJ1-2; no clear D gene. Germline assignment: CDR1 MNHNS and CDR2 SASEGT. This CDR3 contains 13 residues. Trimming shortened V by 5 bases and J by 2 bases, and 9 bases separated the two germline ends. In nucleotides, the CDR3 is TGTGCCAGCAGTAATGGAGGGAACTATGGCTACACCTTC. Amino acids: CASSNGGNYGYTF.

This clonotype was seen many times. This chain connects TRBV5-1 to TRBJ2-1; 10 bases are shared with TRBD1. The CDR3 has 14 residues. Looked up from germline, CDR1 is SGHRS and CDR2 is YFSETQ. The V segment lost 4 bases and the J segment 10 bases; nucleotides outside the gene matches: 8. The CDR3 nucleotides read TGCGCCAGCAGCCGAGGACAGGGGGTCGGGGAGCAGTTCTTC. Translating it yields CASSRGQGVGEQFF.

The table lists this clonotype with a few counts. The CDR3 loop reads CASSYVIAGATGELFF. In DNA form, the CDR3 reads TGTGCCAGCAGTTACGTGATAGCGGGAGCTACCGGGGAGCTGTTTTTT. The V gene is TRBV6-2 or TRBV6-3, the J gene TRBJ2-2; 9 bases are a match to TRBD2. From germline, CDR1 is MNHEY and CDR2 SVGEGT. The ends lost 2 bases at V and 5 bases at J; junction bases unmatched: 6. CDR3 length: 16 amino acids.